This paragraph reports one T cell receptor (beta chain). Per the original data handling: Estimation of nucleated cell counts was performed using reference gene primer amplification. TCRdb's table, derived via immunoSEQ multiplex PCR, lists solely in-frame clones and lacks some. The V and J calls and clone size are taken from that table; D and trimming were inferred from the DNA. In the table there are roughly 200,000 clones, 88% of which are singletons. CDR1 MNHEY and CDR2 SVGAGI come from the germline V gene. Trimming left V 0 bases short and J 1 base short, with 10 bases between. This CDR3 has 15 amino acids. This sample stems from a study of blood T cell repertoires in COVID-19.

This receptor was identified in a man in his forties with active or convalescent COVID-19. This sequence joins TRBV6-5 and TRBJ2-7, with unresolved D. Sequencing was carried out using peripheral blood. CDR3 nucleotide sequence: TGTGCCAGCAGTTACTCCCGAGGAGAATCCTACGAGCAGTACTTC. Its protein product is CASSYSRGESYEQYF.